These 6 T cell receptor beta chains share one sample of origin, sequenced in a study of metastatic and nonmetastatic thyroid tumors. None of the patients had undergone any treatment ahead of thyroid surgery. MiXCR reprocessed the PCR reads for TCRdb. Of fewer than 25,000 clones in the sample, roughly 18% are singletons; the top ten hold 2.7%. The source material was adjacent normal tissue. These receptors originate from a male donor with papillary thyroid cancer or a benign thyroid nodule (not recorded which). Some clones in this sample may be carry-over from other donors' samples.

This chain joins TRBV20-1 and TRBJ2-2, with 8 bases lining up with TRBD2. The V segment lost 2 bases and the J segment 4 bases; nucleotides outside the gene matches: 12. Germline assignment: CDR1 DFQATT and CDR2 SNEGSKA (reference sequence). This CDR3 is built from 17 residues. This CDR3 reads CSARCHSGNRLTGELFF. The CDR3 DNA is TGCAGTGCTAGATGTCATAGCGGGAACCGCCTCACCGGGGAGCTGTTTTTT.

This chain's CDR3 is CASNIAGEYTGELFF. The CDR3 nucleotides are TGTGCCAGCAATATAGCGGGAGAGTACACCGGGGAGCTGTTTTTT. The chain couples TRBV12-3 or TRBV12-4 to TRBJ2-2; 9 nucleotides agree with TRBD2. Losses at the gene ends were 7 bases for V and 3 bases for J; bases not matched to a gene: 6. The CDR3 is 15 amino acids.

V and J are TRBV20-1 and TRBJ2-5; 8 bases are a match to TRBD2. This CDR3 contains 19 residues. Germline CDR1 DFQATT, CDR2 SNEGSKA (reference sequence). The J segment lost 4 bases and the V segment lost 1 base, leaving 20 bases of the junction unmatched. The CDR3 here is CSARGPGIAGLAGGETQYF. Here the CDR3 DNA reads TGCAGTGCTAGAGGCCCCGGAATAGCGGGACTTGCTGGGGGAGAGACCCAGTACTTC.

The J gene is TRBJ2-3, the V gene TRBV5-1, with D possibly being TRBD2 (6 bases). Germline loops: CDR1 SGHRS, CDR2 YFSETQ. This CDR3 is built from 14 residues. V dropped 5 bases and J dropped 4 bases, with 14 bases sitting between them. Here the CDR3 DNA reads TGCGCCAGCAGTAGCGGACCGGCCTCAGATACGCAGTATTTT. As protein: CASSSGPASDTQYF.

This clone was detected many times. The sample carries other DNA sequences with the same CDR3. V gene TRBV9 combines with J gene TRBJ2-3; tentative D call: TRBD1 (7 bases). The V end lost 0 bases, the J end lost 3 bases, and 17 bases lay between the germline ends. CDR1 and CDR2 from the germline V gene are SGDLS and YYNGEE. CDR3 length equals 17 residues. The CDR3 DNA is TGTGCCAGCAGCGTAGCCCCAGGGGGGCTTGGGACAGATACGCAGTATTTT. Protein sequence: CASSVAPGGLGTDTQYF.

This clone was found many times. The genes are TRBV30 and TRBJ1-5, with D tentatively TRBD1 (5 bases). Germline loops: CDR1 GTSNPN, CDR2 SVGIG (reference sequence). V was pared by 0 bases and J by 6 bases, with 9 bases between. The CDR3 is 13 amino acids. The CDR3, as DNA: TGTGCCTGGAGTGTAGATCAGGGTCAGCCCCAGCATTTT. Its protein product is CAWSVDQGQPQHF.